The 2 T cell receptor beta chains below all came from one sample that was sequenced in a study of cytomegalovirus exposure and HLA in healthy donors. Researchers ran the PCR with 60 Vbeta and 13 Jbeta primers. Using immunoSEQ multiplex PCR, the repertoire was profiled, and TCRdb retains in-frame clones only, with some absent. The top ten clones hold 1% of a sample with under 200,000 clones, around three quarters of them seen once. What was sequenced was PBMCs. These receptors were collected from a woman aged 50 to 60 in good health and CMV-seropositive.

The chain uses TRBV7-9 and TRBJ2-7; no clear D gene. CDR1 and CDR2 from the germline V gene are SEHNR and FQNEAQ (reference sequence). This CDR3 comprises 16 residues. V shed 0 bases and J shed 3 bases, with 15 bases lying between them. CDR3 region: CASSLARSGSFYEQYF. The CDR3, as DNA: TGTGCCAGCAGCTTAGCGCGCTCCGGGTCCTTCTACGAGCAGTACTTC.

The V gene is TRBV5-1, the J gene TRBJ1-2; D remains unclear. From germline, CDR1 is SGHRS and CDR2 YFSETQ. The CDR3 runs to 14 residues. Deletions cut 3 bases from V and 2 bases from J, with 11 bases between. The CDR3 here is CASSSEVQNYGYTF. DNA of the CDR3: TGCGCCAGCAGCTCGGAGGTACAGAACTATGGCTACACCTTC.